This T cell receptor beta chain was recovered during a study of blood T cell repertoires in COVID-19. Looking at the study overall: The samples span acute and convalescent COVID-19 from the United States, Italy and Spain. Nucleic acid was either cDNA or gDNA, and it came from T cells, B-cell-depleted T cells, or PBMCs.

Data came from immunoSEQ multiplex PCR; TCRdb stores just in-frame clones and leaves some out. This sample yields approximately 250,000 clones, of which 84% are seen a single time; over 1.5% belongs to the top ten. Germline-derived CDR1 and CDR2 are SGHAT and FQNNGV. The CDR3 covers 14 residues. V trimming: 5 bases; J trimming: 8 bases; junction bases outside the gene matches: 6. The gene calls are TRBV11-2 and TRBJ1-4; TRBD1 matches 9 bases. This receptor was taken from a woman aged 40 to 49 who had recovered from COVID-19. The specimen was peripheral blood. CDR3 amino acids: CASSRTGGREKLFF. The DNA of the CDR3 is TGTGCCAGCAGCCGAACAGGGGGCCGGGAAAAACTGTTTTTT. The full variable domain, in which reference TRBV11-2 and TRBJ1-4 provide the parts outside the CDR3, is EAGVAQSPRYKIIEKRQSVAFWCNPISGHATLYWYQQILGQGPKLLIQFQNNGVVDDSQLPKDRFSAERLKGVDSTLKIQPAKLEDSAVYLCASSRTGGREKLFFGSGTQLSVL.